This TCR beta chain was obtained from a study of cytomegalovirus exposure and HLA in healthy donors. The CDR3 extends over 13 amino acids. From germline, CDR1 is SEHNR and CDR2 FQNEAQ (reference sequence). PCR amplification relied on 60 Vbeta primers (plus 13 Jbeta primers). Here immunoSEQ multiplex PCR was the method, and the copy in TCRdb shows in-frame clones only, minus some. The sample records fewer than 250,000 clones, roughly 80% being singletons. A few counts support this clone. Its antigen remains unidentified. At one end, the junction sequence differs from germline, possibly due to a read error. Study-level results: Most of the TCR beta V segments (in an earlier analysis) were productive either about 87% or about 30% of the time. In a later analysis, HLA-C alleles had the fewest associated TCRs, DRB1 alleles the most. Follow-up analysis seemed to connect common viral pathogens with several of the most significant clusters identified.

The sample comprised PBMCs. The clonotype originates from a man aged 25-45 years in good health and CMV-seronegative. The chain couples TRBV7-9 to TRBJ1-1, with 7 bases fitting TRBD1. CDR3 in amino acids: CSSSGGTENEAFF. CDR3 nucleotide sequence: TGTTCCAGCAGCGGAGGGACAGAGAATGAAGCTTTCTTT.